The rows below give T cell receptor beta chains drawn from one sample of a study of blood T cell repertoires in COVID-19. Measured with immunoSEQ multiplex PCR; TCRdb has only the in-frame clones, and not every one. There are about 480,000 clones in the sample; 89% occur only once, and about 1% lies in the top ten. Specimen: peripheral blood. These receptors originate from a man aged 18 to 29 with COVID-19, enrolled during active disease. The CDR3 runs from the conserved cysteine through the conserved F or W. D genes are given only for firm matches. Part of the rows lack a size; the others show once, few, many or a class for expanded clones.

J	V	size	D	DNA	CDR3
TRBJ1-2	TRBV6-5	few	.	TGTGCCAGCACCGACGGAGGGCGAGGCTACACCTTC	CASTDGGRGYTF
TRBJ2-2	TRBV30	.	.	TGTGCCTGGAGTGCCCAGGGGTTAACCGGGGAGCTGTTTTTT	CAWSAQGLTGELFF
TRBJ1-6	TRBV28	once	.	TGTGCCACCAGCGGTCCGGGGTCCGATTATAATTCACCCCTCCACTTT	CATSGPGSDYNSPLHF
TRBJ2-1	TRBV21-1	.	.	TGTGCCAGCAGCAAAGGGGATATAGCGGGAGGATGGAATGAGCAGTTCTTC	CASSKGDIAGGWNEQFF
TRBJ2-7	TRBV18	once	TRBD2	TGTGCCAGCTCCAGGACTAGCACGTCCTACGAGCAGTACTTC	CASSRTSTSYEQYF
TRBJ1-5	TRBV5-6	.	TRBD1	TGTGCCAGCAGCCCCGGGACAGGCGTTAATCAGCCCCAGCATTTT	CASSPGTGVNQPQHF
TRBJ2-1	TRBV2	.	.	TGTGCCAGCAACGGCGGAAGCTCCTACAATGAGCAGTTCTTC	CASNGGSSYNEQFF
TRBJ1-1	TRBV5-4	.	TRBD1	TGTGCCAGCAGCTTCAGGGGGCGAAACACTGAAGCTTTCTTT	CASSFRGRNTEAFF
TRBJ2-1	TRBV7-9	.	.	TGTGCCAGCAGCTTATGGGGCTACCCTAATACTTCTCTGTTCTTC	CASSLWGYPNTSLFF
TRBJ1-1	TRBV5-1	.	TRBD1	TGCGCCACCTCCGTGGGGACAGACTCCTACCGAAATACTGAAGCTTTCTTT	CATSVGTDSYRNTEAFF
TRBJ1-1	TRBV6-5	.	TRBD1	TGTGCCAGCAGTTTCAGGGGGCGGGGGACTGAAGCTTTCTTT	CASSFRGRGTEAFF
TRBJ2-7	TRBV18	.	TRBD2	TGTGCCAGCTCACTAGGGACTAGCGTCTACGAGCAGTACTTC	CASSLGTSVYEQYF
TRBJ2-7	TRBV19	.	TRBD1	TGTGCCAGTAGTATAGGGACAGGGGTCTACGAGCAGTACTTC	CASSIGTGVYEQYF
TRBJ1-1	TRBV11-1	.	TRBD1	TGTGCCAGCAGCTCCAGGGACAGGGGCCGTCGAGCTTTCTTT	CASSSRDRGRRAFF
TRBJ2-1	TRBV11-2	.	.	TGTGCCAGCAGCCTTAACTACAATGAGCAGTTCTTC	CASSLNYNEQFF
TRBJ2-2	TRBV25-1	.	TRBD1	TGTGCCAGCAGTGAATATGTGACAGGGACGAACGGGGAGCTGTTTTTT	CASSEYVTGTNGELFF
TRBJ1-1	TRBV14	.	.	TGTGCCAGCAGCCGCTTTAGTGAAACTGAAGCTTTCTTT	CASSRFSETEAFF
TRBJ2-2	TRBV3-1/TRBV3-2	once	TRBD2	TGTGCCAGCAGCCGGGGACTCGCGGGGGGGCTTGACGGGGAGCTGTTTTTT	CASSRGLAGGLDGELFF
TRBJ2-1	TRBV5-1	.	.	TGCGCCAGCCGAAAACAACAGGGTGACGATGAGCAGTTCTTC	CASRKQQGDDEQFF
TRBJ2-6	TRBV6-5	once	.	TGTGCCAGCTGGGGGGTCCAGCCTGGGGCCAACGTCCTGACTTTC	CASWGVQPGANVLTF
TRBJ1-4	TRBV19	.	.	TGTGCCAGTAGTATCTTCCAGGGTGGCGGTGAAAAACTGTTTTTT	CASSIFQGGGEKLFF
TRBJ2-5	TRBV24-1	.	.	TGTGCCACCAGTGACCCTACGACTAGTGGAGAGACCCAGTACTTC	CATSDPTTSGETQYF
TRBJ1-2	TRBV5-6	.	.	TGTGCCAGCAGCTCAGAACGGGGACTGATCGGCTACACCTTC	CASSSERGLIGYTF
TRBJ2-3	TRBV2	once	.	TGTGCCAGCACGAGTGGAGAAACAGATACGCAGTATTTT	CASTSGETDTQYF
TRBJ1-3	TRBV3-1/TRBV3-2	.	.	TGTGCCAGCAGCCCCGGACAGAGAAGAAAAAACACCATATATTTT	CASSPGQRRKNTIYF
TRBJ2-7	TRBV7-9	once	.	TGTGCCAGCAGCTTAGGGAGGCGCGAGCAGTACTTC	CASSLGRREQYF
TRBJ2-6	TRBV29-1	once	.	TGCAGCGTCGAAACTAACTCTGGGGCCAACGTCCTGACTTTC	CSVETNSGANVLTF
TRBJ1-4	TRBV12-3/TRBV12-4	.	TRBD1	TGTGCCAGCAAGGACAGGACTAATGAAAAACTGTTTTTT	CASKDRTNEKLFF
TRBJ2-2	TRBV7-6	.	.	TGTGCCAGCAGCTTAGTCCCCAGGGGGAACACCGGGGAGCTGTTTTTT	CASSLVPRGNTGELFF
TRBJ1-5	TRBV6-5	.	TRBD1	TGTGCCAGCAGTCTCGGGACAGGGAGTCAGCCCCAGCATTTT	CASSLGTGSQPQHF
TRBJ2-5	TRBV24-1	.	TRBD1	TGTGCCACCAGTCAAGTTCCCAGGACAGGTGGGCGGGAGACCCAGTACTTC	CATSQVPRTGGRETQYF
TRBJ1-5	TRBV5-8	.	TRBD1	TGTGCCAGCAGCGTAACAGGGGTGAGCAATCAGCCCCAGCATTTT	CASSVTGVSNQPQHF
TRBJ2-7	TRBV2	.	.	TGTGCCAGCAAGGGGACTCTCGACTACGAGCAGTACTTC	CASKGTLDYEQYF
TRBJ2-7	TRBV11-2	.	TRBD2	TGTGCCAGCAGCTCATCAGATCTGACTAGCGGGTACGAGCAGTACTTC	CASSSSDLTSGYEQYF
TRBJ2-7	TRBV4-2	.	TRBD2	TGTGCCAGCAGCCAAGGCCGGACTAGCGGACTTTACGAGCAGTACTTC	CASSQGRTSGLYEQYF
TRBJ2-3	TRBV25-1	.	.	TGTGCCAGCAGTGAATCGACAGGGAGGACGCAGTATTTT	CASSESTGRTQYF
TRBJ1-4	TRBV2	.	TRBD1	TGTGCCAGCTGTCTCGTCAGTCCAGGGGGGGAAAAACTGTTTTTT	CASCLVSPGGEKLFF
TRBJ1-6	TRBV5-1	few	TRBD1	TGCGCCAGCAGCTTGAGACAGGGCGACTCACCCCTCCACTTT	CASSLRQGDSPLHF
TRBJ2-1	TRBV2	.	.	TGTGCCAGCGGGAGACCTTACAATGAGCAGTTCTTC	CASGRPYNEQFF
TRBJ2-1	TRBV7-3	.	TRBD2	TGTGCCAGCAGCTTAAATCCGTCTAGCGGGAGTTTGTCCTACAATGAGCAGTTCTTC	CASSLNPSSGSLSYNEQFF
TRBJ1-5	TRBV7-8	.	.	TGTGCCAGCAGCCTTTACGGGGGGAAAGGAAGCAATCAGCCCCAGCATTTT	CASSLYGGKGSNQPQHF
TRBJ2-5	TRBV5-4	.	.	TGTGCCAGCAGCGCCCAACTAGTTCCAGAGACCCAGTACTTC	CASSAQLVPETQYF
TRBJ2-7	TRBV12-3/TRBV12-4	.	.	TGTGCCAGCAGCTTAGGTTTATTCTACGAGCAGTACTTC	CASSLGLFYEQYF
TRBJ2-7	TRBV5-4	.	.	TGTGCCAGCAGCTTTGAGGGGGTAGTGGTCGAGCAGTACTTC	CASSFEGVVVEQYF
TRBJ2-7	TRBV2	.	.	TGTGCCAGCAGTACAGCCGGGATCGGCGAGCAGTACTTC	CASSTAGIGEQYF
TRBJ1-3	TRBV6-5	.	.	TGTGCCAGCAGTTACGGGCTGGGTGGAAACACCATATATTTT	CASSYGLGGNTIYF
TRBJ1-1	TRBV10-3	.	TRBD1	TGTGCCATCAGTGAATCACAGGGGACCACTGAAGCTTTCTTT	CAISESQGTTEAFF
TRBJ2-2	TRBV18	.	.	TGTGCCAGCTCACCAAGTCAGGCCACCGGGGAGCTGTTTTTT	CASSPSQATGELFF
TRBJ1-3	TRBV20-1	.	.	TGCAGTGCTAGTGACCCTTTCTCTGGAAACACCATATATTTT	CSASDPFSGNTIYF
TRBJ2-1	TRBV2	.	.	TGTGCCAGCCGGAGTGCAGCTCCGGGGGCCTACAATGAGCAGTTCTTC	CASRSAAPGAYNEQFF
TRBJ1-2	TRBV5-5	.	TRBD1	TGTGCCAGCAGCTTGATGGGGACAGGGCTTGACTATGGCTACACCTTC	CASSLMGTGLDYGYTF
TRBJ2-3	TRBV4-1	.	.	TGCGCCAGCAGCCAAGACCCGACAGATACGCAGTATTTT	CASSQDPTDTQYF